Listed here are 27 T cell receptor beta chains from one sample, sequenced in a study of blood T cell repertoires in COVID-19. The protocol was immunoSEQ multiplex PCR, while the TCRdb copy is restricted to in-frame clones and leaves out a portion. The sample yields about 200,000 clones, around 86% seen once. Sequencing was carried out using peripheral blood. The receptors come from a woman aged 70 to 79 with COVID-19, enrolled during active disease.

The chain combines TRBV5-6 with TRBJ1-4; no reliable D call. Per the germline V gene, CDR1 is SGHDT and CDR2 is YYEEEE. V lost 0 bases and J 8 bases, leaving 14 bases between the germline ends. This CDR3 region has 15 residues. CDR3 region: CASSLASDLREKLFF. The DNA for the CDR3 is TGTGCCAGCAGCTTGGCCTCGGATCTGCGGGAAAAACTGTTTTTT.

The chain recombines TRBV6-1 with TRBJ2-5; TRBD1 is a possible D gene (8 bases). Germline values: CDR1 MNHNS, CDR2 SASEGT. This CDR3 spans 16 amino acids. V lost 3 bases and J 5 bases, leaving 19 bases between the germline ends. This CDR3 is CASSDPGQGAGETQYF. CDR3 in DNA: TGTGCCAGCAGTGACCCTGGACAGGGAGCGGGGGAGACCCAGTACTTC.

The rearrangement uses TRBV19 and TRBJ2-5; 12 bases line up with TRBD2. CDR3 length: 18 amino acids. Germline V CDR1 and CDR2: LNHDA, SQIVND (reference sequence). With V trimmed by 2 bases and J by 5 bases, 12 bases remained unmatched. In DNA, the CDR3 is TGTGCCAGTAGTATAACGCGACTAGCGGGAGCCCTCGGGGAGACCCAGTACTTC. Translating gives CASSITRLAGALGETQYF. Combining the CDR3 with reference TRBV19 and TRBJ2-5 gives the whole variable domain DGGITQSPKYLFRKEGQNVTLSCEQNLNHDAMYWYRQDPGQGLRLIYYSQIVNDFQKGDIAEGYSVSREKKESFPLTVTSAQKNPTAFYLCASSITRLAGALGETQYFGPGTRLLVL.

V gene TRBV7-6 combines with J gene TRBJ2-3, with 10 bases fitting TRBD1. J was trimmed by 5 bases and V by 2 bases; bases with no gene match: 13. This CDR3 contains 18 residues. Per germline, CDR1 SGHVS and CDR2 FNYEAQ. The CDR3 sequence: CASSLSMIGGTGEDTQYF. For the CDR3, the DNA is TGTGCCAGCAGCTTATCTATGATTGGGGGGACAGGGGAAGATACGCAGTATTTT.

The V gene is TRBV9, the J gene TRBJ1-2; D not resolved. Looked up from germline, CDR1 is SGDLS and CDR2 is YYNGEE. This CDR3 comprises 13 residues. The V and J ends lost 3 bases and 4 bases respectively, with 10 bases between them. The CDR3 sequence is CASSAEEGYGYTF. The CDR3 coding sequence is TGTGCCAGCAGCGCGGAGGAGGGCTATGGCTACACCTTC.

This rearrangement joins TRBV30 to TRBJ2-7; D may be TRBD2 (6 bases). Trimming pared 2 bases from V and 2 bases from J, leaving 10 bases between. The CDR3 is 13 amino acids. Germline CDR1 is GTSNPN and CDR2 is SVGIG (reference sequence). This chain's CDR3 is CAWSSGDTYEQYF. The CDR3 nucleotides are TGTGCCTGGAGTTCGGGGGATACCTACGAGCAGTACTTC.

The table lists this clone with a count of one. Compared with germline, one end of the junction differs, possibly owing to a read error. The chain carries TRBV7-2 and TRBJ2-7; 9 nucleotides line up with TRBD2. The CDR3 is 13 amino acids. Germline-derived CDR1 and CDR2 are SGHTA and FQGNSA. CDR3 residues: CASSLRAGGYWHF. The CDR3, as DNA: TGTGCCAGCAGCTTAAGAGCGGGAGGATATTGGCACTTC.

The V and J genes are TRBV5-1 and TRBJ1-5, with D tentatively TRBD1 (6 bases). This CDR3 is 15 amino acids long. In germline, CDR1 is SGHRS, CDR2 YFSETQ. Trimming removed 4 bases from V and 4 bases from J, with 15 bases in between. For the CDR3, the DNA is TGCGCCAGCAGCCCCAAGGGGGGGATTAATCAGCCCCAGCATTTT. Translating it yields CASSPKGGINQPQHF.

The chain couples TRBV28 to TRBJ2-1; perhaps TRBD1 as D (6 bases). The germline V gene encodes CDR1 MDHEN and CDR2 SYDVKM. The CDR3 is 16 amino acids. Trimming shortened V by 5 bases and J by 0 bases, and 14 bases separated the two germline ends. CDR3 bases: TGTGCCAGCAGTCCAGGACAGAGAGGCTCCTACAATGAGCAGTTCTTC. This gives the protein CASSPGQRGSYNEQFF. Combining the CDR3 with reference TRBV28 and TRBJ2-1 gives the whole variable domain DVKVTQSSRYLVKRTGEKVFLECVQDMDHENMFWYRQDPGLGLRLIYFSYDVKMKEKGDIPEGYSVSREKKERFSLILESASTNQTSMYLCASSPGQRGSYNEQFFGPGTRLTVL.

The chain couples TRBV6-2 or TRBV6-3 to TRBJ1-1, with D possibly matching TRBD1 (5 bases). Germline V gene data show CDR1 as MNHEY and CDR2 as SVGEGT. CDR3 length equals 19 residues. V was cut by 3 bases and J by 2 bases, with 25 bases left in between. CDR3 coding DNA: TGTGCCAGCAGTTATTCGAGGTTCGGGGGGAAGCGCTTTAACACTGAAGCTTTCTTT. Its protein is CASSYSRFGGKRFNTEAFF.

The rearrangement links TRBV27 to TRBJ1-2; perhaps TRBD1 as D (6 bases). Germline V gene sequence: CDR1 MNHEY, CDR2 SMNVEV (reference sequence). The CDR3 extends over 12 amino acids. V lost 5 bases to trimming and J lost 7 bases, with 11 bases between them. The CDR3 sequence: CASSRQGSGYTF. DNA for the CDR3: TGTGCCAGCAGTCGTCAGGGGTCTGGCTACACCTTC.

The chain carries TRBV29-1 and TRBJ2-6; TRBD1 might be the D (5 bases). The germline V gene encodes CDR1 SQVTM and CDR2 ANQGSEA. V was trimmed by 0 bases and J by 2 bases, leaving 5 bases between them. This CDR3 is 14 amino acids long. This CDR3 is CSVEEGAGANVLTF. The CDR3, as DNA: TGCAGCGTTGAAGAAGGGGCTGGGGCCAACGTCCTGACTTTC.

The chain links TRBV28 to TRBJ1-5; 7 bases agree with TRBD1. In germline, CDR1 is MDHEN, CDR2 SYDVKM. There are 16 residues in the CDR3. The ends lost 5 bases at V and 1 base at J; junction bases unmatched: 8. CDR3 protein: CASSIRRGQSNQPQHF. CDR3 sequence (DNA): TGTGCCAGCAGTATCCGTAGGGGACAGAGCAATCAGCCCCAGCATTTT.

The CDR3 DNA reads TGTGCCAGCAGCGCTAACCCGAACACTGAAGCTTTCTTT. Its translation is CASSANPNTEAFF. The chain joins TRBV2 to TRBJ1-1; D is undetermined. CDR1 is SNHLY, CDR2 FYNNEI, per germline. This CDR3 has 13 residues. V shed 6 bases and J shed 1 base, with 9 bases lying between them.

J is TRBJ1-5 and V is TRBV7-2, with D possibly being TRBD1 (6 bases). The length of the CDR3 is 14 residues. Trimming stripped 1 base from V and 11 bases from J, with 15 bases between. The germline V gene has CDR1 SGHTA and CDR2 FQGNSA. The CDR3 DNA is TGTGCCAGCAGCTTAGGTTCTCGGGACACCGCCCAGCATTTT. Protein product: CASSLGSRDTAQHF.

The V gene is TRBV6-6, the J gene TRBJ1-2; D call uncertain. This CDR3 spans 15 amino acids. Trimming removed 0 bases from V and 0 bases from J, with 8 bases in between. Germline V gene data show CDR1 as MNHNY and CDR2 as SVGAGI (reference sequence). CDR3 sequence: CASSYSQATNYGYTF. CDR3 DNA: TGTGCCAGCAGTTACTCCCAGGCTACTAACTATGGCTACACCTTC.

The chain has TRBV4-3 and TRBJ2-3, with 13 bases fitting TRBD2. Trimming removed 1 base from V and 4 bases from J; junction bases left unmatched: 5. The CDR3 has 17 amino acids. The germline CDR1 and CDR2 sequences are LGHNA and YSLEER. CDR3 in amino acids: CASSQVTSGRAADTQYF. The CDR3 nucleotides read TGCGCCAGCAGCCAAGTTACTAGCGGGAGGGCAGCAGATACGCAGTATTTT.

The CDR3 reads CASSLTTGGADSYEQYF. CDR3 coding DNA: TGTGCCAGTAGTCTTACAACCGGGGGAGCAGACTCCTACGAGCAGTACTTC. V is TRBV19 and J is TRBJ2-7, with D perhaps TRBD2 (6 bases). The V end lost 5 bases, the J end lost 0 bases, and 20 bases lay between the germline ends. CDR1 and CDR2 from the germline V gene are LNHDA and SQIVND (reference sequence). The CDR3 extends over 17 amino acids.

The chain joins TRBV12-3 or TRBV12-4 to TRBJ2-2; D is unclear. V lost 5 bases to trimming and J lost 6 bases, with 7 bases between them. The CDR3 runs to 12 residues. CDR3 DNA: TGTGCCAGCAGTGGAGTTCCCGGGGAGCTGTTTTTT. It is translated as CASSGVPGELFF.

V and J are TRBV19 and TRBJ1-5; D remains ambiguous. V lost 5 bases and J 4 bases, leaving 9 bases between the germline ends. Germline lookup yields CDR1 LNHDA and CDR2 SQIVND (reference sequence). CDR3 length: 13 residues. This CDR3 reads CASSEAANQPQHF. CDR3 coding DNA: TGTGCCAGTAGTGAGGCAGCAAATCAGCCCCAGCATTTT.

For the CDR3, the DNA is TGCGCCATCTCAGGGACTAGCGGGATAAGTAACGAGCAGTACTTC. Residues: CAISGTSGISNEQYF. The gene calls are TRBV10-1 and TRBJ2-7; 13 bases fit TRBD2. V lost 10 bases and J lost 5; bases outside the gene matches: 11. The CDR3 has 15 amino acids. In germline, CDR1 is WNHNN, CDR2 SYGVQD (reference sequence).

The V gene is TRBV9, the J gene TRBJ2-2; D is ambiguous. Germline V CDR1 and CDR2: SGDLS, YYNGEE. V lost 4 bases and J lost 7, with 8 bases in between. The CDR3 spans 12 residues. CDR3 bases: TGTGCCAGCAGCCCCCAGGACGGGGAGCTGTTTTTT. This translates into CASSPQDGELFF.

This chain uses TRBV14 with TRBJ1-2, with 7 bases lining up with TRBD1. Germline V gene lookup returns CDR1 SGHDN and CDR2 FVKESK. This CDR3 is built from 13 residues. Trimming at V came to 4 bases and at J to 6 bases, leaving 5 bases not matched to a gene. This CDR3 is CASSPRQGHGYTF. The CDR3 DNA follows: TGTGCCAGCAGCCCCCGACAGGGCCATGGCTACACCTTC.

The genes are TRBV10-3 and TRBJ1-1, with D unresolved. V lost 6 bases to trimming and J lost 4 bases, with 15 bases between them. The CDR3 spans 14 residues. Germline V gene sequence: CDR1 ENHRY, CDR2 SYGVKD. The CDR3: CAIRSIGSGTEAFF. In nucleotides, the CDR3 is TGTGCCATCAGATCAATCGGGAGCGGCACTGAAGCTTTCTTT.

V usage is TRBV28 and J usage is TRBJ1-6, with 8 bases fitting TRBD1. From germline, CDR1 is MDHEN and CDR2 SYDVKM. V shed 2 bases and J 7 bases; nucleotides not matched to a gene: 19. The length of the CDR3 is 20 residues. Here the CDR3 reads CASSLTTGVVWSLPNSPLHF. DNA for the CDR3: TGTGCCAGCAGTTTAACGACAGGGGTCGTTTGGTCCTTACCGAATTCACCCCTCCACTTT.

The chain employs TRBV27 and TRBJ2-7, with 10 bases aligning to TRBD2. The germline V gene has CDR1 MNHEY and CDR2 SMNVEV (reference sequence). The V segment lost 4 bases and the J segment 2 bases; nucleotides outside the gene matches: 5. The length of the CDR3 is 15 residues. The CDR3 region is CASSSYSGRPYEQYF. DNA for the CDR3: TGTGCCAGCAGTTCCTATAGCGGGAGGCCCTACGAGCAGTACTTC.

The CDR3 is CASSRTSGSTEQFF. The CDR3 region has the DNA TGCGCCAGCAGCCGGACTAGCGGGAGTACTGAGCAGTTCTTC. The chain links TRBV5-1 to TRBJ2-1, with 13 nucleotides matching TRBD2. The CDR3 is 14 residues long. J lost 9 bases, V lost 4 bases, and 4 bases had no gene match. Germline loops: CDR1 SGHRS, CDR2 YFSETQ.